This record concerns one T cell receptor (beta chain) sequence. This sample is drawn from a study of T cells after posttransplantation cyclophosphamide. The V and J ends lost 6 bases and 11 bases respectively, with 17 bases between them. The CDR3 is 12 amino acids. Germline V gene data show CDR1 as SQVTM and CDR2 as ANQGSEA. The repertoire was sequenced with immunoSEQ multiplex PCR; TCRdb's copy has only in-frame clones and lacks some. The data show fewer than 7,000 clones, with over 70% seen just once and roughly a quarter held by the top ten. Sequences were obtained from memory CD4+ T cells sorted from blood. The chain is built from TRBV29-1 and TRBJ2-1, with D unresolved. This clonotype was sampled from a woman aged 45-65 years in good health and a related stem cell transplant donor. In DNA form, the CDR3 reads TGCAGCGTCATTTTAGTATCTCCGCAGCAGTTCTTC. Residues: CSVILVSPQQFF.